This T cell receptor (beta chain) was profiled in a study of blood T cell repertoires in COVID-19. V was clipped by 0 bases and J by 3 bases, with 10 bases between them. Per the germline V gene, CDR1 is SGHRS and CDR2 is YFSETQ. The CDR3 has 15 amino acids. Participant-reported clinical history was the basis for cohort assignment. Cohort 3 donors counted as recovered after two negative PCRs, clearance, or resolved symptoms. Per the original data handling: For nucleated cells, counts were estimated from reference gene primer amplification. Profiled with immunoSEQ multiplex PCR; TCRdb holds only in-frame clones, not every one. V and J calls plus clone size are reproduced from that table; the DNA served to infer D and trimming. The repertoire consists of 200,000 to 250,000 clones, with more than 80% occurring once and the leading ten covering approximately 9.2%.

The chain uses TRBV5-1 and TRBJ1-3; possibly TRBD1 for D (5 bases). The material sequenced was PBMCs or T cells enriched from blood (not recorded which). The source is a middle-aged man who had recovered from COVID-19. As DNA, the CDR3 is TGCGCCAGCAGCTTGGGACAGAGCATTGGAAACACCATATATTTT. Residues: CASSLGQSIGNTIYF.